This T cell receptor (beta chain) is drawn from a study of blood T cell repertoires in COVID-19. For the study at large: Acute-phase and convalescent COVID-19 samples originated in the United States, Italy and Spain. In each case, the material was cDNA or gDNA derived from T cells, B-cell-depleted T cells, or PBMCs.

This clone was counted once. At one end the junction does not follow the germline gene, possibly because of a read error. Individuals aged about 18 to 90 years were recruited from around 22 US areas. Per germline, CDR1 SSHAT and CDR2 FNYEAQ (reference sequence). The CDR3 has 15 amino acids. Original methodology: Amplified reference gene primers provided the basis for estimating nucleated cell counts. Data came from immunoSEQ multiplex PCR; TCRdb stores just in-frame clones and leaves some out. The D gene and trimming were derived from the DNA, and the V and J assignments and clone size from that table. The table has about 310,000 clones, 90% seen once.

The chain is built from TRBV7-7 and TRBJ2-2; TRBD2 is a possible D gene (6 bases). The sequencing input was PBMCs or T cells enriched from blood (not recorded which). This clonotype was obtained from a woman aged 18-35 years with acute COVID-19. CDR3 coding DNA: TGTGCTAGCAGCCAGCGGGCGGCGAACACCGGGGAGCTGTTTTTT. It encodes CASSQRAANTGELFF.